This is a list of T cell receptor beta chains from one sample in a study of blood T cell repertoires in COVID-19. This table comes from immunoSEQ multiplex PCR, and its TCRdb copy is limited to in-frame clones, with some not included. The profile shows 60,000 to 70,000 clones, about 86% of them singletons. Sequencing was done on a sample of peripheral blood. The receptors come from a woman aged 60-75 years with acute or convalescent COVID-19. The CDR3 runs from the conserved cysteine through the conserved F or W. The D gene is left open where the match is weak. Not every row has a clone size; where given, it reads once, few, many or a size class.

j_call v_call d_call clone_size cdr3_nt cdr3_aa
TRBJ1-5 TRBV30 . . TGTGCCTGGAGTGTCAGGGAAAATCAGCCCCAGCATTTT CAWSVRENQPQHF
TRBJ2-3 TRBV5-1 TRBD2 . TGCGCCAGCAGCTGGCCGGGAGGGCCGAATACGCAGTATTTT CASSWPGGPNTQYF
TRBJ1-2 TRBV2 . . TGTGCCAGCACGAGTGATCACCGTCGGGACTATGGCTACACCTTC CASTSDHRRDYGYTF
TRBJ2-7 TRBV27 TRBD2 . TGTGCCAGCAGTCCGGGGGGGGAGACCTACGAGCAGTACTTC CASSPGGETYEQYF
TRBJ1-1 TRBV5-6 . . TGTGCCAGCAGCTTGGAACCGGGATCTAACACTGAAGCTTTCTTT CASSLEPGSNTEAFF
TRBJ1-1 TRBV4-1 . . TGCGCCAGCAGCTCGACGCTGACAGGTATGAACACTGAAGCTTTCTTT CASSSTLTGMNTEAFF
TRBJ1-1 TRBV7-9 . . TGTGCCAGCAGCTCCGGGGTTAACACTGAAGCTTTCTTT CASSSGVNTEAFF
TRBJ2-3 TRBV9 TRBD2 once TGTGCCAGCAGCGCCGTCGGAGCAAGCGGGGCTGATACGCAGTATTTT CASSAVGASGADTQYF
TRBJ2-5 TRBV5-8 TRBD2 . TGTGCCAGCAGCCAGACCAGCGGGGGCCAAGAGACCCAGTACTTC CASSQTSGGQETQYF
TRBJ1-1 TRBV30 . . TGTGCCTGGAGGAGGTCGGGGGGGACTGAAGCTTTCTTT CAWRRSGGTEAFF
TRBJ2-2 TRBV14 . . TGTGCCAGCAGCCAAGCATGGGCAGGGTACGGCACCGGGGAGCTGTTTTTT CASSQAWAGYGTGELFF
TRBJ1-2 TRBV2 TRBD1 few TGTGCCAGCAGTGAAAAACAGGGGTACTATGGCTACACCTTC CASSEKQGYYGYTF
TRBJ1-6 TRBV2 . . TGTGCCAGCAGTGAAATATATTCACCCCTCCACTTT CASSEIYSPLHF
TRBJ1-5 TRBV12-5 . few TGTGCTAGTGGTTTGAACGCGCAGCCCCAGCATTTT CASGLNAQPQHF
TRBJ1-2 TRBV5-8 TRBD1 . TGTGCCAGCAGTAAACCGGGACAGGGGGCATCAAGTGGCTACACCTTC CASSKPGQGASSGYTF
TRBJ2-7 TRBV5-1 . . TGCGCCAGCAGACCCGGGGAAAGTAGGTACGAGCAGTACTTC CASRPGESRYEQYF
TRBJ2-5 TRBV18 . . TGTGCCAGCTCACCCAGGTCTCAAGAGACCCAGTACTTC CASSPRSQETQYF
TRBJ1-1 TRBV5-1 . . TGCGCCAGCAGCTGGATAGGGGATGGACGGGCTACTGAAGCTTTCTTT CASSWIGDGRATEAFF
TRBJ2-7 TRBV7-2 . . TGTGCCAGCAGCGTTAGGGTGGGGCAAGACGAGCAGTACTTC CASSVRVGQDEQYF
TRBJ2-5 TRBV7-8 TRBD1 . TGTGCCAGCAGAAAAGGGACAGTGGGCGGGGAGACCCAGTACTTC CASRKGTVGGETQYF
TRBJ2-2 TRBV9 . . TGTGCCAGCAGCCCCCGGCGGGTTATCGTCACCGGGGAGCTGTTTTTT CASSPRRVIVTGELFF
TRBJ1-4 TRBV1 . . TGCACCAGCAGCCAAGAGGGTTGGACAGTCTGTTCTCTAAATGAAAAACTGTTTTTT CTSSQEGWTVCSLNEKLFF
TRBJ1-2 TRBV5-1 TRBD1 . TGCGCCAGCAGCTTGGAAGGACAGGGAGGCTATGGCTACACCTTC CASSLEGQGGYGYTF
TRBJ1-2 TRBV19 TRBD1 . TGTGCCAGTAGCGAGACAGGGGACGTCTATGGCTACACCTTC CASSETGDVYGYTF
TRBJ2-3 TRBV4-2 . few TGTGCCAGCAGCCAAGACAGGGGAAGCACAGATACGCAGTATTTT CASSQDRGSTDTQYF
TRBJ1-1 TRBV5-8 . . TGTGCCAGCAGCCCTTATTTGAACACTGAAGCTTTCTTT CASSPYLNTEAFF
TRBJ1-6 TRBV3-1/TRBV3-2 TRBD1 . TGTGCCAGCAGCGCGTTACAGGGGGGGGATTCACCCCTCCACTTT CASSALQGGDSPLHF
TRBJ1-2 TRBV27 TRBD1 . TGTGCCAGCAGTTTTAGACAGGGGAATTATGGCTACACCTTC CASSFRQGNYGYTF
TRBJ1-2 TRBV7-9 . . TGTGCCAGCAGCTCATATTCGGGAGCCTATGGCTACACCTTC CASSSYSGAYGYTF
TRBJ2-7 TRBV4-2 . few TGTGCCAGCAGCCAAGGCTCCGGGCGGGGCCCTTACTCCTACGAGCAGTACTTC CASSQGSGRGPYSYEQYF
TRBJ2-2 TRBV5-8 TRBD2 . TGTGCCAGCAGCCGGACTAGCGGGGGGCGTCGTGGGGAGCTGTTTTTT CASSRTSGGRRGELFF
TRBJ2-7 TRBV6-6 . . TGTGCCAGCAGTCCTTCTACAGGGACCTACGAGCAGTACTTC CASSPSTGTYEQYF
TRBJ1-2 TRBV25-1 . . TGTGCCAGCAGTGAATCGCAGTTCTATGGCTACACCTTC CASSESQFYGYTF
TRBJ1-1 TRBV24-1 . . TGTGCCACCAGTCCTGGCCCGAACACTGAAGCTTTCTTT CATSPGPNTEAFF
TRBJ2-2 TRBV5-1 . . TGCGCCAGCAGCTCGGGTCTCATGGGCACCGGGGAGCTGTTTTTT CASSSGLMGTGELFF
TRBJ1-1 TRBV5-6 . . TGTGCCAGCAGTATAGGGAGACTTCGGAACACTGAAGCTTTCTTT CASSIGRLRNTEAFF
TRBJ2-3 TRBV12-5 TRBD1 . TGTGCTAGTGGTCGGGACAGCCCAGCCACAGATACGCAGTATTTT CASGRDSPATDTQYF
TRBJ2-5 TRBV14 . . TGTGCCAGCAGCCAAGGTTACAGGACGCGGGGACAAGAGACCCAGTACTTC CASSQGYRTRGQETQYF
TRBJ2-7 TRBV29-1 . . TGCAGCGTTGAATCTCCCACGATTGGAGGGCAGTACTTC CSVESPTIGGQYF
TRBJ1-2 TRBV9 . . TGTGCCAGCAGCGTAAAGGACTATAGGTATGGCTACACCTTC CASSVKDYRYGYTF
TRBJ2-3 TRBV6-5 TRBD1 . TGTGCCAGCACTTGGACAGGGCCCATAGATACGCAGTATTTT CASTWTGPIDTQYF
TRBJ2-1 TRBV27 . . TGTGCCAGCAGTTTTACCCGACTCAATGAGCAGTTCTTC CASSFTRLNEQFF
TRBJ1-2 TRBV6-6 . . TGTGCCAGCAGCCTCGGGCAGGGTGTGAGCTATGGCTACACCTTC CASSLGQGVSYGYTF
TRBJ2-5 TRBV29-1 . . TGCAGCGTTGGAAGAGCAGGGCATCCCCAAGAGACCCAGTACTTC CSVGRAGHPQETQYF
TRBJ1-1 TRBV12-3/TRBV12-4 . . TGTGCCAGCAGACGAGAACCGGGGGGGGCTTTCTTT CASRREPGGAFF
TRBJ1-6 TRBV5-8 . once TGTGCCAGCAGCCGAACCCAGGATATTAATTCACCCCTCCACTTT CASSRTQDINSPLHF
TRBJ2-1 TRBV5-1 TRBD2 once TGCGCCAGCAGCAGTAGCGGGAGGGGGGCCTACAATGAGCAGTTCTTC CASSSSGRGAYNEQFF
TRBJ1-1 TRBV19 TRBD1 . TGTGCCAGTAGTATGGGGACAGGGACCGAAAACACTGAAGCTTTCTTT CASSMGTGTENTEAFF
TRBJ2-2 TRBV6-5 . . TGTGCCAGCACCCCTGGGGGAGGGAACACCGGGGAGCTGTTTTTT CASTPGGGNTGELFF
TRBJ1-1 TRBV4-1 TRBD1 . TGCGCCAGCAGCCAGGCCGACAGGGGCGCAAACACTGAAGCTTTCTTT CASSQADRGANTEAFF
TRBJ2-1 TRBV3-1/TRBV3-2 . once TGTGCCAGCAGACAGGAGGGGACCTCCAATGAGCAGTTCTTC CASRQEGTSNEQFF
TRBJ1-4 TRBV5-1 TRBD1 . TGCGCCAGCAGCTTGCGTACAGGGACAGGGAATAATGAAAAACTGTTTTTT CASSLRTGTGNNEKLFF
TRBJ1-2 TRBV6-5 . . TGTGCCAGCCAGGCCTCCGGCGACTATGGCTACACCTTC CASQASGDYGYTF
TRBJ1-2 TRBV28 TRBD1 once TGTGCCAGCAGTCTCTCAACAGGGGGTCGCTATGGCTACACCTTC CASSLSTGGRYGYTF